This T cell receptor (beta chain) was retrieved from a study of T cell repertoires in cytomegalovirus infection (dated by TCRdb to between 2018 and 2021). Describing the broader study: Alongside well-studied HLA-B-restricted epitopes, the peptide stimulations were aimed at recently identified HLA-C-restricted CMV epitopes, whose presentation resists viral immunomodulation. Donor HLA type was relevant to the analysis, because carriage of CMV infection together with the matching HLA type was indicated by public TCR beta signatures.

Reading from cysteine to phenylalanine, the CDR3 counts 21 amino acids. To note about this clonotype: The target of this receptor is not known. No DNA is shown, since the ends of the CDR3 on it are uncertain; the CDR3 is the one TCRdb lists.

Here is what the overall study found, with its caveats: Carriers of CMV infection plus the relevant HLA type were discriminated by the cumulative frequency of public TCR beta family members in the study cohort and in an independent roughly 350-donor cohort. In the ex vivo response, HLA-C-restricted CMV-specific TCR beta clonotypes were dominant, and in two of eight donors the single most frequent clonotype came from this HLA-C-restricted group.

In the paper's terms, the treatment or condition label means: in vitro stimulation with specific CMV peptide epitopes to enrich CMV-specific T cells. Reads for this sample came from an Illumina HiSeq 1500. In-frame beta chains were kept once TCRdb had trimmed the public reads at Q25 with fastp and called clones with MiXCR. Here each entry gathers all rows of one CDR3 protein and keeps the most common genes and DNA. The sample table lists 450,000 to 650,000 distinct CDR3 sequences, 40% of them with a count of one. Clones ranked in the top ten supply about 46% of the sample. The sample here was cultured PBMCs, taken from culture after CMV antigen stimulation. The chain is made from TRBV7-5 and TRBJ2-3. TRBV7-5 is a pseudogene locus. The source of this sequence is a human donor in good health (CMV status not recorded). Some clones in this sample may be carry-over from other donors' samples. CDR3 region: CISVPMWTADGRVGTTDTQYF.